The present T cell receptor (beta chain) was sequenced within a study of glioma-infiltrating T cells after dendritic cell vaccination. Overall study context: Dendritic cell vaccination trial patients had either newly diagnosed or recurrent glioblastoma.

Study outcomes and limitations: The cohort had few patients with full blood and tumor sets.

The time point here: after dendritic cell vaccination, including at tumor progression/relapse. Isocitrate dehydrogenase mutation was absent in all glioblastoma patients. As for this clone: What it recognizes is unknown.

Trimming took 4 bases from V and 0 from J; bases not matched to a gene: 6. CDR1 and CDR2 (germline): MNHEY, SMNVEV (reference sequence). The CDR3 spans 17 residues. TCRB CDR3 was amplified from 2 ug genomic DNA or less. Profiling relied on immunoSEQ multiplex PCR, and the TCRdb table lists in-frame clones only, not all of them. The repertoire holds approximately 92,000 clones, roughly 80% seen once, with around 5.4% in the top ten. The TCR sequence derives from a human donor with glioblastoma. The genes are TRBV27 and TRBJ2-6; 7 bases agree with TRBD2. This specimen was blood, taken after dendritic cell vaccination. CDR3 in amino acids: CASSSYPGGSGANVLTF. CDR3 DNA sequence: TGTGCCAGCAGTTCCTATCCGGGGGGCTCTGGGGCCAACGTCCTGACTTTC.